Following are 30 T cell receptor beta chains from one sample sequenced in a study of T cells after yellow fever vaccination. Each CDR3 protein is one row after TCRdb ran MiXCR on the 5' RACE reads. The sample records hundreds of thousands of distinct CDR3 sequences, roughly an eighth being singletons. Specimen: CD4+ T cells sorted from PBMCs, collected 15 days after the yellow fever booster vaccination. These receptors were taken from a man younger than 35 who received the YFV17D yellow fever vaccine.

This clonotype has only a few counts. The V gene is TRBV19, the J gene TRBJ2-2; TRBD1 agrees at 10 bases. Losses at the gene ends were 4 bases for V and 7 bases for J; bases not matched to a gene: 9. The CDR3 has 16 residues. Germline-derived CDR1 and CDR2 are LNHDA and SQIVND (reference sequence). CDR3 DNA sequence: TGTGCCAGTAGTACGATAACCGGGACAGGGGACGGGGAGCTGTTTTTT. This gives the protein CASSTITGTGDGELFF.

This clonotype has ten or more counts. The rearrangement links TRBV5-1 to TRBJ1-1; D unresolved. Germline CDR1 SGHRS, CDR2 YFSETQ. V shed 0 bases and J shed 3 bases, with 12 bases lying between them. The CDR3 runs 15 residues. The CDR3: CASSLETTYDTEAFF. The CDR3 DNA follows: TGCGCCAGCAGCTTGGAAACCACCTACGACACTGAAGCTTTCTTT.

This clonotype was seen only a few times. The chain has TRBV7-2 and TRBJ1-2; D possibly corresponds to TRBD1 (5 bases). Between the trimmed V and J ends, which lost 5 bases and 8 bases, there was a span of 12 bases. This CDR3 contains 12 residues. Germline CDR1 reads SGHTA; CDR2 reads FQGNSA. CDR3 protein: CASSRDGEGYTF. Written as DNA, the CDR3 is TGTGCCAGCAGCCGGGACGGGGAAGGCTACACCTTC.

The chain combines TRBV25-1 with TRBJ1-5; D not certain. The V and J ends lost 6 bases and 0 bases respectively, with 6 bases between them. Per germline, CDR1 MGHDK and CDR2 SYGVNS. The CDR3 is 13 residues long. The DNA for the CDR3 is TGTGCCAGCAGAGGGTTTAGCAATCAGCCCCAGCATTTT. Its protein is CASRGFSNQPQHF.

This chain joins TRBV10-1 and TRBJ2-3; D uncertain. With 6 bases removed from V and 0 bases from J, the gap between germline ends came to 10 bases. The germline V gene encodes CDR1 WNHNN and CDR2 SYGVQD (reference sequence). This CDR3 is built from 14 residues. The CDR3 DNA sequence: TGCGCCAGCAGCAAGACATCGAGCACAGATACGCAGTATTTT. Translating it yields CASSKTSSTDTQYF.

Only a few counts were recorded for this clonotype. The J gene is TRBJ1-2, the V gene TRBV6-1; no reliable D call. CDR1 MNHNS and CDR2 SASEGT come from the germline V gene. The CDR3 spans 14 residues. Trimming removed 0 bases at V and 2 bases at J, with 7 bases between. The CDR3 reads CASSEAVRNYGYTF. The CDR3 DNA sequence: TGTGCCAGCAGTGAAGCCGTCAGAAACTATGGCTACACCTTC.

A few counts support this clonotype. The V and J genes are TRBV4-1 and TRBJ2-4; D remains unclear. Trimming shortened V by 0 bases and J by 3 bases, and 6 bases separated the two germline ends. Germline V gene lookup returns CDR1 MGHRA and CDR2 YSYEKL. This CDR3 region has 14 residues. This CDR3 reads CASSQDRVKNIQYF. The CDR3 coding sequence is TGCGCCAGCAGCCAAGATCGGGTCAAAAACATTCAGTACTTC.

The gene calls are TRBV18 and TRBJ1-1, with D possibly TRBD1 on 6 matching bases. Germline V gene sequence: CDR1 KGHSH, CDR2 LQKENI. The CDR3 has 14 residues. The V end was cut by 3 bases, the J end by 10 bases, with 18 bases between. The CDR3 region is CASSPEHDTGRAFF. For the CDR3, the DNA is TGTGCCAGCTCACCCGAACACGATACAGGGCGAGCTTTCTTT.

The chain recombines TRBV7-2 with TRBJ1-6; 7 bases align to TRBD1. Germline-derived CDR1 and CDR2 are SGHTA and FQGNSA. V gave up 3 bases and J gave up 8 bases; unmatched junction bases: 4. CDR3 length equals 14 residues. The CDR3 DNA sequence: TGTGCCAGCAGCTTGACAGGGAGTGATTCACCCCTCCACTTT. This gives the protein CASSLTGSDSPLHF.

This chain connects TRBV10-3 to TRBJ2-3; D not certain. This CDR3 has 12 amino acids. V lost 6 bases and J lost 6, with 10 bases in between. CDR1 and CDR2 (germline): ENHRY, SYGVKD. The CDR3 loop is CAISLGRDTQYF. For the CDR3, the DNA is TGTGCCATCAGCCTAGGCCGGGATACGCAGTATTTT.

This sequence joins TRBV9 and TRBJ1-6; D is uncertain. Trimming pared 4 bases from V and 7 bases from J, leaving 15 bases between. This CDR3 is built from 15 residues. Germline V CDR1 and CDR2: SGDLS, YYNGEE. CDR3 DNA sequence: TGTGCCAGCAGCCCAGAGGGAGGACGGAATTCACCCCTCCACTTT. Translating gives CASSPEGGRNSPLHF.

This sequence joins TRBV18 and TRBJ2-1, with 13 bases that match TRBD2. Losses at the gene ends were 8 bases for V and 5 bases for J; bases not matched to a gene: 3. The CDR3 consists of 14 residues. The germline gives CDR1 KGHSH, CDR2 LQKENI. In DNA form, the CDR3 reads TGTGCCAGCGGACTAGCGGGGGACGACAATGAGCAGTTCTTC. Residues: CASGLAGDDNEQFF.

This clonotype was detected a few times. The chain is built from TRBV2 and TRBJ1-6; D unresolved. Germline V lookup: CDR1 SNHLY, CDR2 FYNNEI. The CDR3 is 13 residues long. V was pared by 7 bases and J by 8 bases, with 12 bases between. The CDR3 protein is CASMEGLYSPLHF. As DNA, the CDR3 is TGTGCCAGCATGGAAGGTCTTTATTCACCCCTCCACTTT.

The chain uses TRBV24-1 and TRBJ2-3, with no clear D. Germline V gene sequence: CDR1 KGHDR, CDR2 SFDVKD. Trimming cost V 3 bases and J 6 bases, with 12 bases left between them. This CDR3 is built from 14 residues. CDR3 loop: CATSDLSQGDTQYF. CDR3 coding DNA: TGTGCCACCAGTGATCTAAGCCAAGGGGATACGCAGTATTTT.

The V gene is TRBV10-3, the J gene TRBJ2-5; D ambiguous. The CDR3 totals 14 residues. The germline gives CDR1 ENHRY, CDR2 SYGVKD. V was trimmed by 0 bases and J by 1 base, leaving 6 bases between them. CDR3: CAISESGPQETQYF. The CDR3 region has the DNA TGTGCCATCAGTGAGTCAGGACCCCAAGAGACCCAGTACTTC.

The chain links TRBV2 to TRBJ2-6; 9 nucleotides match TRBD1. This CDR3 is 17 amino acids long. CDR1 SNHLY and CDR2 FYNNEI come from the germline V gene. V was pared by 6 bases and J by 4 bases, with 10 bases of the junction left unmatched. The CDR3 DNA is TGTGCCAGCAGATTTCCCGGGACAGGGATCGGGGCCAACGTCCTGACTTTC. Its translation: CASRFPGTGIGANVLTF. Full variable domain (remainder filled in from reference TRBV2 and TRBJ2-6): EPEVTQTPSHQVTQMGQEVILRCVPISNHLYFYWYRQILGQKVEFLVSFYNNEISEKSEIFDDQFSVERPDGSNFTLKIRSTKLEDSAMYFCASRFPGTGIGANVLTFGAGSRLTVL.

V and J are TRBV2 and TRBJ1-3; weak D call: TRBD1 (6 bases). The CDR3 runs to 15 residues. Germline loops: CDR1 SNHLY, CDR2 FYNNEI. V was pared by 2 bases and J by 3 bases, with 11 bases between. CDR3 coding DNA: TGTGCCAGCAGTGAACGGGCAGGGGTTGGAAACACCATATATTTT. It encodes CASSERAGVGNTIYF.

This clonotype came up many times. The chain joins TRBV12-3 or TRBV12-4 to TRBJ2-1, with D perhaps matching TRBD1 (5 bases). The CDR3 is made up of 12 amino acids. V lost 4 bases and J 15 bases, leaving 16 bases between the germline ends. The CDR3 DNA reads as TGTGCCAGCAGTTCAGGACCCAGGGCACCGTTCTTC. Translated: CASSSGPRAPFF.

The chain links TRBV6-5 to TRBJ1-6; D is undetermined. Germline-derived CDR1 and CDR2 are MNHEY and SVGAGI. The CDR3 loop spans 12 amino acids. V was pared by 6 bases and J by 3 bases, with 3 bases between. CDR3 coding DNA: TGTGCCAGCAGGATCTATAATTCACCCCTCCACTTT. Translated: CASRIYNSPLHF.

The V and J genes are TRBV7-2 and TRBJ2-5; D is possibly TRBD1 (5 bases). Germline V gene lookup returns CDR1 SGHTA and CDR2 FQGNSA. Between the trimmed V and J ends, which lost 4 bases and 4 bases, there was a span of 13 bases. The CDR3 has 14 residues. In DNA form, the CDR3 reads TGTGCCAGCAGCTCTTCGACAGACGGAGAGACCCAGTACTTC. It codes for CASSSSTDGETQYF.

The chain joins TRBV2 to TRBJ2-3; D could derive from TRBD1 or TRBD2 (5 bases each). V dropped 7 bases and J dropped 1 base, with 12 bases sitting between them. Looked up from germline, CDR1 is SNHLY and CDR2 is FYNNEI. There are 14 residues in the CDR3. The CDR3 is CASTGVGGTDTQYF. The DNA of the CDR3 is TGTGCCAGCACCGGGGTGGGGGGCACAGATACGCAGTATTTT.

The sample holds a few counts of this clonotype. V and J are TRBV5-4 and TRBJ2-5; 7 bases are a match to TRBD1. The CDR3 contains 14 residues. Germline CDR1 and CDR2: SGHNT and YYREEE (reference sequence). Trimming removed 4 bases from V and 5 bases from J; junction bases left unmatched: 8. Written as DNA, the CDR3 is TGTGCCAGCAGCCACAGGGGATCCCCGGAGACCCAGTACTTC. Translation gives CASSHRGSPETQYF.

The gene calls are TRBV12-5 and TRBJ2-7; the D is unclear. V lost 1 base to trimming and J lost 6 bases, with 4 bases between them. The CDR3 loop spans 11 amino acids. Per germline, CDR1 LGHNT and CDR2 FRNRAP. In DNA, the CDR3 is TGTGCTAGTGGTTTGGACGGCGAGCAGTACTTC. This sequence encodes CASGLDGEQYF.

This clonotype was detected only a few times. The V gene is TRBV5-1, the J gene TRBJ2-3; D may be TRBD2 (5 bases). CDR1 and CDR2 (germline): SGHRS, YFSETQ. There are 16 residues in the CDR3. Trimming took 5 bases from V and 2 from J, leaving 18 bases between them. For the CDR3, the DNA is TGCGCCAGCAGGGCAAGCGGACCCCAAACCACAGATACGCAGTATTTT. Translation gives CASRASGPQTTDTQYF.

V and J are TRBV5-1 and TRBJ1-2, with D perhaps TRBD1 (6 bases). The CDR3 is made up of 13 amino acids. The germline V gene encodes CDR1 SGHRS and CDR2 YFSETQ. The V and J ends lost 4 bases and 8 bases respectively, with 15 bases between them. The DNA of the CDR3 is TGCGCCAGCAGCCTCGAGGGGGACAACGGCTACACCTTC. The encoded protein is CASSLEGDNGYTF. Based on the CDR3 plus reference TRBV5-1 and TRBJ1-2, the full variable domain is KAGVTQTPRYLIKTRGQQVTLSCSPISGHRSVSWYQQTPGQGLQFLFEYFSETQRNKGNFPGRFSGRQFSNSRSEMNVSTLELGDSALYLCASSLEGDNGYTFGSGTRLTVV.

The table lists this clonotype with a few counts. This may be a read error: a much more frequent sequence differs by one nucleotide. This rearrangement joins TRBV20-1 to TRBJ2-6; D gene ambiguous. Trimming pared 6 bases from V and 0 bases from J, leaving 6 bases between. Germline V gene lookup returns CDR1 DFQATT and CDR2 SNEGSKA (reference sequence). This CDR3 contains 13 residues. In nucleotides, the CDR3 is TGCAGTGCCCTAAACTCTGGGGCCAACGTCCTGACTTTC. Its translation is CSALNSGANVLTF.

This clonotype was recorded at least ten times. This chain connects TRBV29-1 to TRBJ2-3; D unresolved. Germline-derived CDR1 and CDR2 are SQVTM and ANQGSEA. The CDR3 is 14 amino acids. The V and J ends lost 6 bases and 5 bases respectively, with 18 bases between them. The CDR3 loop is CSVALSVDGDTQYF. DNA for the CDR3: TGCAGCGTCGCCCTCTCTGTGGACGGAGATACGCAGTATTTT.

The CDR3: CASSLAERAMGYEQYF. The CDR3 DNA sequence: TGCGCCAGCAGCTTGGCGGAGAGGGCTATGGGCTACGAGCAGTACTTC. The chain carries TRBV5-1 and TRBJ2-7; the D gene is possibly TRBD2 (5 bases). This CDR3 is 16 amino acids long. Germline lookup yields CDR1 SGHRS and CDR2 YFSETQ. Trimming stripped 0 bases from V and 3 bases from J, with 16 bases between.

This chain links TRBV6-5 with TRBJ2-1, with 7 bases aligning to TRBD1. V shed 6 bases, J shed 5 bases, and the junction held 7 bases outside the gene matches. CDR3 size: 14 residues. Germline CDR1 reads MNHEY; CDR2 reads SVGAGI. The CDR3 region has the DNA TGTGCCAGCAGGAGACAGGGCTTGGACAATGAGCAGTTCTTC. This translates into CASRRQGLDNEQFF.

The chain links TRBV20-1 to TRBJ1-5; TRBD1 matches 8 bases. Germline CDR1 DFQATT, CDR2 SNEGSKA (reference sequence). CDR3 size: 14 residues. V was clipped by 5 bases and J by 1 base; unmatched bases: 4. CDR3 region: CSAVRQGSNQPQHF. DNA for the CDR3: TGCAGTGCTGTGAGACAGGGGAGCAATCAGCCCCAGCATTTT.